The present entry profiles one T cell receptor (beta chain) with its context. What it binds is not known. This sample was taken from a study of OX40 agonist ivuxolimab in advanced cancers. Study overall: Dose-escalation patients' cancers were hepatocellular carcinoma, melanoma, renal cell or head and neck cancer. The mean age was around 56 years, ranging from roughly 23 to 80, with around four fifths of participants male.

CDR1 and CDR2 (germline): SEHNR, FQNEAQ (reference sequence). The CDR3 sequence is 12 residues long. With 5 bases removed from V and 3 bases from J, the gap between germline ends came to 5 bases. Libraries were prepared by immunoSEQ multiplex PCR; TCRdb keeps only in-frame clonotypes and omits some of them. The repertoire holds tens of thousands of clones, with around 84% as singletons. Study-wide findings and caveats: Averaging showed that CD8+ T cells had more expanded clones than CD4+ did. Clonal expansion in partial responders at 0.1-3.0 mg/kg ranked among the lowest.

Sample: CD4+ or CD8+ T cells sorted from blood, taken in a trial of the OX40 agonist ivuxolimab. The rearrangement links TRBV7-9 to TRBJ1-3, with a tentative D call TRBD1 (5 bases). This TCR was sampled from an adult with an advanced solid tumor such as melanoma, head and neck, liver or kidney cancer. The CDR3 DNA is TGTGCCAGCAGCCAGGGTGGAAACACCATATATTTT. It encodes CASSQGGNTIYF. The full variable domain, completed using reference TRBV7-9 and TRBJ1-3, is DTGVSQNPRHKITKRGQNVTFRCDPISEHNRLYWYRQTLGQGPEFLTYFQNEAQLEKSRLLSDRFSAERPKGSFSTLEIQRTEQGDSAMYLCASSQGGNTIYFGEGSWLTVV.